This T cell receptor (beta chain) was captured by sequencing in a study of PD-1 blockade in classical Hodgkin lymphoma. Generated by immunoSEQ multiplex PCR, the TCRdb table keeps only in-frame clones and is missing some. The data hold 90,000 to 140,000 clones, with roughly nine tenths observed a single time. Germline V gives CDR1 SGHAT, CDR2 FQNNGV. Trimming took 5 bases from V and 3 from J; bases not matched to a gene: 3. The CDR3 is 13 amino acids. Documented time point: cycle 4 day 1 (C4D1), after more than five weeks of nivolumab. Each patient relapsed following autologous stem cell transplantation, and prior brentuximab vedotin exposure differed.

The sample here was peripheral blood mononuclear cells (PBMCs), taken before the fourth cycle of nivolumab. The gene calls are TRBV11-2 and TRBJ2-7; 8 bases line up with TRBD2. This TCR was recovered from a human donor with classical Hodgkin lymphoma. The CDR3 DNA reads as TGTGCCAGCAGCCGTACTAGCGGCTACGAGCAGTACTTC. Translation: CASSRTSGYEQYF.